The 24 T cell receptor beta chains reported below all come from one sample, sequenced in a study of shared clonotypes between healthy human individuals. This table comes from immunoSEQ multiplex PCR, and its TCRdb copy is limited to in-frame clones, with some not included. Of around 88,000 clones in the sample, approximately 61% were seen once. The specimen was memory CD8+ T cells sorted from blood. Subset described: CD45RO+ cells pooled with CCR7-negative TemRA cells. These receptors all stem from a man between 25 and 39 years old in good health.

CDR3 protein: CASSLGTTQPQHF. The CDR3 nucleotides are TGTGCCAGCAGTTTGGGGACAACTCAGCCCCAGCATTTT. This chain links TRBV28 with TRBJ1-5, with D possibly matching TRBD1 (6 bases). The CDR3 runs 13 residues. V shed 3 bases and J shed 6 bases, with 9 bases lying between them. Looked up from germline, CDR1 is MDHEN and CDR2 is SYDVKM. Full variable domain (remainder filled in from reference TRBV28 and TRBJ1-5): DVKVTQSSRYLVKRTGEKVFLECVQDMDHENMFWYRQDPGLGLRLIYFSYDVKMKEKGDIPEGYSVSREKKERFSLILESASTNQTSMYLCASSLGTTQPQHFGDGTRLSIL.

The chain couples TRBV27 to TRBJ2-1; TRBD2 might be the D (5 bases). Between the trimmed V and J ends, which lost 5 bases and 4 bases, there was a span of 9 bases. Germline V gives CDR1 MNHEY, CDR2 SMNVEV (reference sequence). This CDR3 has 13 amino acids. CDR3 in DNA: TGTGCCAGCAGTACGAGGGCTTACAATGAGCAGTTCTTC. It translates to CASSTRAYNEQFF.

The rearrangement links TRBV2 to TRBJ2-1; TRBD2 might be the D (6 bases). Trimming stripped 10 bases from V and 3 bases from J, with 13 bases between. The CDR3 has 13 residues. Germline CDR1 reads SNHLY; CDR2 reads FYNNEI. The CDR3 nucleotides are TGTGCCATACACGCGGGACTCTACAATGAGCAGTTCTTC. Translating it yields CAIHAGLYNEQFF.

The rearrangement links TRBV28 to TRBJ2-3; 9 nucleotides line up with TRBD2. This CDR3 has 16 amino acids. Unmatched junction bases numbered 9, after V lost 4 bases and J lost 4 bases. The V gene's germline CDR1 is MDHEN and CDR2 SYDVKM. In nucleotides, the CDR3 is TGTGCCAGCAGTTACGGGCTACTAGCGGGCCCAGATACGCAGTATTTT. Translated: CASSYGLLAGPDTQYF. Full variable domain (outside the CDR3, taken from reference TRBV28 and TRBJ2-3): DVKVTQSSRYLVKRTGEKVFLECVQDMDHENMFWYRQDPGLGLRLIYFSYDVKMKEKGDIPEGYSVSREKKERFSLILESASTNQTSMYLCASSYGLLAGPDTQYFGPGTRLTVL.

By its share, this clone is medium-sized (0.01 to 0.1%). The gene calls are TRBV29-1 and TRBJ1-3; D remains unclear. The V gene's germline CDR1 is SQVTM and CDR2 ANQGSEA. V was cut by 4 bases and J by 0 bases, with 7 bases left in between. CDR3 length equals 13 residues. CDR3 bases: TGCAGCGTTGGTAACCGCTCTGGAAACACCATATATTTT. It is translated as CSVGNRSGNTIYF.

V is TRBV14 and J is TRBJ2-7, with 9 bases matching TRBD1. The CDR3 consists of 16 residues. The germline gives CDR1 SGHDN, CDR2 FVKESK. With V trimmed by 4 bases and J by 3 bases, 10 bases remained unmatched. This CDR3 reads CASSPSWDREGYEQYF. In DNA form, the CDR3 reads TGTGCCAGCAGCCCCTCGTGGGACAGGGAAGGCTACGAGCAGTACTTC.

The V call is TRBV12-5, the J call TRBJ1-1; D may be TRBD1 (5 bases). V lost 7 bases and J 4 bases, leaving 13 bases between the germline ends. The CDR3 is 13 residues long. CDR1 LGHNT and CDR2 FRNRAP come from the germline V gene. The CDR3 spells CASATDTVTEAFF. CDR3 DNA sequence: TGTGCTAGTGCTACGGACACCGTCACTGAAGCTTTCTTT.

The chain recombines TRBV7-2 with TRBJ1-5, with D hard to call. The CDR3 sequence is 14 residues long. In germline, CDR1 is SGHTA, CDR2 FQGNSA. The V end was cut by 6 bases, the J end by 3 bases, with 12 bases between. The chain's CDR3 is CASSHGIFNQPQHF. The CDR3 nucleotides are TGTGCCAGCAGTCACGGCATATTCAATCAGCCCCAGCATTTT.

This chain joins TRBV30 and TRBJ2-7; 7 positions match TRBD2. CDR3 length: 14 residues. Germline assignment: CDR1 GTSNPN and CDR2 SVGIG (reference sequence). After removal of 2 bases from V and 0 bases from J, the junction contained 4 bases not matched to a gene. CDR3 bases: TGTGCCTGGAGTCGCGGGAGAAGCTCCTACGAGCAGTACTTC. Its translation is CAWSRGRSSYEQYF. The variable domain in full, completed from reference TRBV30 and TRBJ2-7, reads SQTIHQWPATLVQPVGSPLSLECTVEGTSNPNLYWYRQAAGRGLQLLFYSVGIGQISSEVPQNLSASRPQDRQFILSSKKLLLSDSGFYLCAWSRGRSSYEQYFGPGTRLTVT.

This clone was seen once. This sample also contains other DNA sequences that code for the same CDR3. V usage is TRBV28 and J usage is TRBJ2-7; TRBD2 aligns across 7 bases. Trimming removed 7 bases from V and 3 bases from J; junction bases left unmatched: 3. CDR1 is MDHEN and CDR2 is SYDVKM in the germline V gene. CDR3 length: 12 residues. DNA of the CDR3: TGTGCCAGCACCGGGACTAACTACGAGCAGTACTTC. As protein: CASTGTNYEQYF. The whole variable domain, filled in from reference TRBV28 and TRBJ2-7, reads DVKVTQSSRYLVKRTGEKVFLECVQDMDHENMFWYRQDPGLGLRLIYFSYDVKMKEKGDIPEGYSVSREKKERFSLILESASTNQTSMYLCASTGTNYEQYFGPGTRLTVT.

This clone has just one count. This rearrangement joins TRBV15 to TRBJ2-1, with TRBD1 matching 9 bases. Germline CDR1 and CDR2: LNHNV and YYDKDF (reference sequence). The CDR3 spans 16 residues. With V trimmed by 3 bases and J by 4 bases, 7 bases remained unmatched. The DNA of the CDR3 is TGTGCCACCAGCAGGAAGGCCGGGACAGGGTACAATGAGCAGTTCTTC. This encodes CATSRKAGTGYNEQFF.

The chain links TRBV6-1 to TRBJ1-1; no firm D call. V was pared by 4 bases and J by 1 base, with 10 bases between. This CDR3 is 14 amino acids long. The V gene's germline CDR1 is MNHNS and CDR2 SASEGT. This CDR3 is CASSGNSRNTEAFF. The DNA of the CDR3 is TGTGCCAGCAGTGGTAACAGTCGGAACACTGAAGCTTTCTTT.

The chain uses TRBV25-1 and TRBJ1-1; D is perhaps TRBD1 (5 bases). This CDR3 is 14 amino acids long. The V gene's germline CDR1 is MGHDK and CDR2 SYGVNS. Between the trimmed V and J ends, which lost 3 bases and 5 bases, there was a span of 13 bases. CDR3 loop: CASSEGEGLTEAFF. DNA for the CDR3: TGTGCCAGCAGTGAGGGGGAGGGGTTGACTGAAGCTTTCTTT.

This chain uses TRBV2 with TRBJ2-3, with 11 positions matching TRBD1. J gave up 3 bases and V 7 bases, and 9 bases lay outside the gene matches. CDR1 and CDR2 from the germline V gene are SNHLY and FYNNEI. The CDR3 is 16 amino acids. The CDR3 DNA reads as TGTGCCAGCACTCCGGGGACAGGGGGAGTTACAGATACGCAGTATTTT. Amino acids: CASTPGTGGVTDTQYF.

The gene calls are TRBV7-8 and TRBJ2-1; no clear D gene. V lost 1 base and J lost 4, with 11 bases in between. Germline CDR1 reads SGHVS; CDR2 reads FQNEAQ. The CDR3 is 15 amino acids. CDR3 nucleotides: TGTGCCAGCAGCTTAGTCGTAGCTTTATACAATGAGCAGTTCTTC. Its protein product is CASSLVVALYNEQFF.

The table lists this clone with a few counts. J is TRBJ2-5 and V is TRBV27; D uncertain. V was cut by 5 bases and J by 3 bases, with 13 bases left in between. This CDR3 has 14 residues. The germline V gene encodes CDR1 MNHEY and CDR2 SMNVEV (reference sequence). This CDR3 is CASSPRALKETQYF. The CDR3 DNA sequence: TGTGCCAGCAGTCCCCGGGCCCTGAAAGAGACCCAGTACTTC.

This clone was seen once. The rearrangement joins TRBV11-2 to TRBJ2-7, with D possibly matching TRBD1 (6 bases). CDR3 length: 15 residues. Germline values: CDR1 SGHAT, CDR2 FQNNGV. V shed 2 bases and J shed 1 base, with 12 bases lying between them. The DNA for the CDR3 is TGTGCCAGCAGCTTAACTAGACAGGATTCCTACGAGCAGTACTTC. Encoded protein: CASSLTRQDSYEQYF.

The rearrangement joins TRBV5-1 to TRBJ2-3; D gene unclear. Germline V gene sequence: CDR1 SGHRS, CDR2 YFSETQ. V was trimmed by 0 bases and J by 4 bases, leaving 9 bases between them. The CDR3 extends over 14 amino acids. The CDR3 spells CASSLEAGADTQYF. CDR3 DNA: TGCGCCAGCAGCTTGGAAGCAGGAGCAGATACGCAGTATTTT.

This sequence joins TRBV29-1 and TRBJ2-1; D remains unclear. V lost 5 bases and J lost 6, with 20 bases in between. This CDR3 contains 15 residues. CDR1 is SQVTM and CDR2 is ANQGSEA in the germline V gene. The CDR3 reads CSVTSGEESSNEQFF. Here the CDR3 DNA reads TGCAGCGTTACTTCTGGTGAGGAGAGTTCCAATGAGCAGTTCTTC.

This clone was recorded many times. Since a far larger clone is one base different, this is likely a read error. The identical CDR3 is also encoded by other nucleotide sequences in the sample. The V call is TRBV28, the J call TRBJ2-7; D is unresolved. Germline values: CDR1 MDHEN, CDR2 SYDVKM. V was trimmed by 5 bases and J by 3 bases, leaving 5 bases between them. The CDR3 has 11 residues. The CDR3 bases are TGTGCCAGCAGTCTATACTACGAGCAGTACTTC. Its protein product is CASSLYYEQYF.

The sample holds one count of this clone. The gene calls are TRBV25-1 and TRBJ2-1; TRBD2 might be the D (6 bases). V gave up 5 bases and J gave up 6 bases, with 20 bases separating them. This CDR3 spans 16 amino acids. In germline, CDR1 is MGHDK, CDR2 SYGVNS. This chain's CDR3 is CASSPTSPGEGNEQFF. The DNA for the CDR3 is TGTGCCAGCAGTCCCACAAGCCCGGGAGAAGGCAATGAGCAGTTCTTC.

V is TRBV7-6 and J is TRBJ2-7; weak D call: TRBD2 (6 bases). The CDR3 covers 18 residues. Germline V lookup: CDR1 SGHVS, CDR2 FNYEAQ. Trimming shortened V by 7 bases and J by 2 bases, and 27 bases separated the two germline ends. The CDR3 DNA is TGTGCCAGCAACCCCCCCTCCCCCCCGGGACTTCCCCCCTACGAGCAGTACTTC. This sequence encodes CASNPPSPPGLPPYEQYF.

The CDR3 protein is CASSYWTDNTEAFF. As DNA, the CDR3 is TGTGCCAGCAGTTACTGGACAGATAACACTGAAGCTTTCTTT. J is TRBJ1-1 and V is TRBV6-5; tentative D call: TRBD1 (6 bases). V lost 1 base and J 2 bases, leaving 8 bases between the germline ends. Germline lookup yields CDR1 MNHEY and CDR2 SVGAGI. This CDR3 has 14 residues.

This clone was seen ten or more times. The V call is TRBV14, the J call TRBJ2-7; TRBD1 aligns across 7 bases. The CDR3 totals 14 residues. V dropped 5 bases and J dropped 5; count of bases not matched to a gene: 9. Germline V CDR1 and CDR2: SGHDN, FVKESK. This CDR3 reads CASSDRQGWNEQYF. The CDR3 DNA reads as TGTGCCAGCAGCGACAGACAGGGTTGGAACGAGCAGTACTTC.